Below, 25 T cell receptor beta chains from the same sample are listed, as sequenced in a study of blood T cell repertoires in COVID-19. Libraries were prepared by immunoSEQ multiplex PCR; TCRdb keeps only in-frame clonotypes and omits some of them. The table lists 150,000 to 200,000 clones, around 88% of them singletons. Sequencing was performed on peripheral blood. The source of these receptors is a human donor in a cohort sampled during active COVID-19.

The V and J genes are TRBV28 and TRBJ2-1; 13 bases map to TRBD2. Germline CDR1 reads MDHEN; CDR2 reads SYDVKM. V lost 6 bases and J lost 11; bases outside the gene matches: 7. There are 14 residues in the CDR3. The DNA for the CDR3 is TGTGCCAGCAGGCCACCGGGACTAGCGGGACAGCAGTTCTTC. It yields the protein CASRPPGLAGQQFF. Filled out from reference TRBV28 and TRBJ2-1, the complete variable domain reads DVKVTQSSRYLVKRTGEKVFLECVQDMDHENMFWYRQDPGLGLRLIYFSYDVKMKEKGDIPEGYSVSREKKERFSLILESASTNQTSMYLCASRPPGLAGQQFFGPGTRLTVL.

The chain couples TRBV5-4 to TRBJ2-7; D may be TRBD2 (6 bases). CDR1 and CDR2 from the germline V gene are SGHNT and YYREEE (reference sequence). The CDR3 is 16 residues long. V lost 4 bases to trimming and J lost 6 bases, with 23 bases between them. The CDR3 region has the DNA TGTGCCAGCAGCCCCCGGGCGGGGAGCCCTCAGCGCGAGCAGTACTTC. Amino acid sequence: CASSPRAGSPQREQYF.

The V call is TRBV9, the J call TRBJ2-1; D unresolved. The V end was cut by 0 bases, the J end by 9 bases, with 13 bases between. This CDR3 is 14 amino acids long. The germline CDR1 and CDR2 sequences are SGDLS and YYNGEE. CDR3 bases: TGTGCCAGCAGCGTAGATTTCAGGTATGGTGAGCAGTTCTTC. Its protein is CASSVDFRYGEQFF. Full variable domain (rest looked up from reference TRBV9 and TRBJ2-1): DSGVTQTPKHLITATGQRVTLRCSPRSGDLSVYWYQQSLDQGLQFLIQYYNGEERAKGNILERFSAQQFPDLHSELNLSSLELGDSALYFCASSVDFRYGEQFFGPGTRLTVL.

J is TRBJ1-2 and V is TRBV24-1; 9 bases align to TRBD1. Germline V gives CDR1 KGHDR, CDR2 SFDVKD. CDR3 size: 15 residues. Losses at the gene ends were 9 bases for V and 4 bases for J; bases not matched to a gene: 11. CDR3 DNA sequence: TGTGCCACCCTGGACAGGGGCCCTGGGAGCTATGGCTACACCTTC. The encoded protein is CATLDRGPGSYGYTF.

This chain uses TRBV19 with TRBJ2-7; no definite D call. The CDR3 covers 14 residues. Germline V gene lookup returns CDR1 LNHDA and CDR2 SQIVND (reference sequence). V shed 4 bases and J shed 1 base, with 11 bases lying between them. The CDR3, as DNA: TGTGCCAGTAGTACCCGCCTATCATCCTACGAGCAGTACTTC. It translates to CASSTRLSSYEQYF.

V and J are TRBV4-1 and TRBJ2-7, with TRBD2 matching 12 bases. The CDR3 sequence is 16 residues long. Germline V CDR1 and CDR2: MGHRA, YSYEKL. Germline trimming cut 2 bases from V and 5 bases from J; bases unmatched to any gene: 7. The chain's CDR3 is CASSQTLAGGIDEQYF. CDR3 bases: TGCGCCAGCAGCCAAACCCTAGCGGGGGGGATTGACGAGCAGTACTTC.

The gene calls are TRBV5-4 and TRBJ1-1; TRBD1 aligns across 9 bases. Germline CDR1 SGHNT, CDR2 YYREEE (reference sequence). The CDR3 covers 17 residues. V lost 2 bases to trimming and J lost 1 base; unmatched junction nucleotides: 9. The DNA for the CDR3 is TGTGCCAGCAGCTTTGAGTTACAGGGGGCTGGGAACACTGAAGCTTTCTTT. Encoded protein: CASSFELQGAGNTEAFF.

The rearrangement uses TRBV19 and TRBJ1-2, with TRBD1 matching over 7 bases. V was pared by 5 bases and J by 6 bases, with 6 bases of the junction left unmatched. Germline CDR1 reads LNHDA; CDR2 reads SQIVND (reference sequence). This CDR3 is 13 amino acids long. The CDR3 sequence is CASSFDRVNGYTF. In DNA, the CDR3 is TGTGCCAGTAGTTTCGACAGGGTGAATGGCTACACCTTC.

This CDR3 is CASSQDLAGASTDTQYF. The CDR3, as DNA: TGTGCCAGCAGCCAAGACCTAGCGGGGGCTAGCACAGATACGCAGTATTTT. The chain couples TRBV14 to TRBJ2-3; 10 nucleotides align to TRBD2. Germline CDR1 and CDR2: SGHDN and FVKESK. The CDR3 extends over 17 amino acids. J gave up 0 bases and V 0 bases, and 3 bases lay outside the gene matches.

J is TRBJ1-4 and V is TRBV19; D is perhaps TRBD1 (5 bases). The CDR3 is made up of 17 amino acids. With 8 bases removed from V and 0 bases from J, the gap between germline ends came to 19 bases. The germline gives CDR1 LNHDA, CDR2 SQIVND (reference sequence). The CDR3, as DNA: TGTGCCAGTCCCCTGGGGGGTAGGGAGACAACTAATGAAAAACTGTTTTTT. This encodes CASPLGGRETTNEKLFF.

The rearrangement links TRBV11-2 to TRBJ1-2; the match to TRBD1 covers 8 bases. CDR1 and CDR2 from the germline V gene are SGHAT and FQNNGV. Germline trimming cut 5 bases from V and 13 bases from J; bases unmatched to any gene: 18. The CDR3 extends over 15 amino acids. The CDR3 protein is CASSPSDRGPPFLTF. The CDR3 coding sequence is TGTGCCAGCAGCCCAAGCGACAGGGGACCCCCTTTCCTCACCTTC.

In its sample, this clone was seen once. This chain connects TRBV19 to TRBJ2-7; no clear D gene. The germline V gene encodes CDR1 LNHDA and CDR2 SQIVND (reference sequence). The germline V and J ends were trimmed by 3 bases and 0 bases, with 9 bases remaining between them. This CDR3 is 14 amino acids long. Here the CDR3 reads CASSITDDSYEQYF. CDR3 DNA sequence: TGTGCCAGTAGTATCACAGATGACTCCTACGAGCAGTACTTC.

CDR3 nucleotide sequence: TGTGCCAGCAGTCCCCCCGGGGGCAATCAGCCCCAGCATTTT. Translation: CASSPPGGNQPQHF. This chain uses TRBV27 with TRBJ1-5; no firm D call. From germline, CDR1 is MNHEY and CDR2 SMNVEV (reference sequence). Deletions cut 5 bases from V and 2 bases from J, with 10 bases between. This CDR3 spans 14 amino acids.

This clone has more than one count but fewer than ten. This chain's CDR3 is CATLSTGYTEAFF. Written as DNA, the CDR3 is TGTGCCACCCTTTCGACAGGGTACACTGAAGCTTTCTTT. V is TRBV27 and J is TRBJ1-1, with TRBD1 identical over 7 bases. This CDR3 region has 13 residues. Germline loops: CDR1 MNHEY, CDR2 SMNVEV (reference sequence). The V gene end was trimmed by 10 bases and the J gene end by 3 bases; junction bases not matched to a gene: 8.

The J gene is TRBJ1-1, the V gene TRBV27, with 9 bases aligning to TRBD1. CDR3 length: 14 amino acids. From germline, CDR1 is MNHEY and CDR2 SMNVEV (reference sequence). In DNA form, the CDR3 reads TGTGCTTCCCGGGACAGGGCCATGAACACTGAAGCTTTCTTT. Translated, it gives CASRDRAMNTEAFF.

This clone was picked up one time. J is TRBJ2-7 and V is TRBV5-1; TRBD1 aligns across 7 bases. Per the germline V gene, CDR1 is SGHRS and CDR2 is YFSETQ. The CDR3 is 15 residues long. V lost 5 bases, J lost 3 bases, and 11 bases stayed unmatched. In DNA form, the CDR3 reads TGCGCCAGCAGACCCAGCCCAGGGGGAAGCTACGAGCAGTACTTC. Its protein is CASRPSPGGSYEQYF.

There are a few counts of this clone. The chain has TRBV5-1 and TRBJ1-5, with D tentatively TRBD1 (6 bases). The V and J ends lost 4 bases and 4 bases respectively, with 9 bases between them. Germline CDR1 and CDR2: SGHRS and YFSETQ. The CDR3 is made up of 13 amino acids. The CDR3, as DNA: TGCGCCAGCAGCCTCACAGGGAATCAGCCCCAGCATTTT. This encodes CASSLTGNQPQHF. Based on the CDR3 plus reference TRBV5-1 and TRBJ1-5, the full variable domain is KAGVTQTPRYLIKTRGQQVTLSCSPISGHRSVSWYQQTPGQGLQFLFEYFSETQRNKGNFPGRFSGRQFSNSRSEMNVSTLELGDSALYLCASSLTGNQPQHFGDGTRLSIL.

This chain joins TRBV5-6 and TRBJ2-6, with unresolved D. V shed 1 base and J shed 0 bases, with 2 bases lying between them. Looked up from germline, CDR1 is SGHDT and CDR2 is YYEEEE. This CDR3 contains 14 residues. The CDR3 bases are TGTGCCAGCAGCTTGTACTCTGGGGCCAACGTCCTGACTTTC. This encodes CASSLYSGANVLTF.

This clone was seen more than once but under ten times. The gene calls are TRBV2 and TRBJ1-1; D might be TRBD1 (5 bases). Germline V lookup: CDR1 SNHLY, CDR2 FYNNEI. This CDR3 contains 12 residues. Trimming left V 8 bases short and J 3 bases short, with 10 bases between. The CDR3 nucleotides are TGTGCCAGCCATCGGGGGGACACTGAAGCTTTCTTT. It yields the protein CASHRGDTEAFF.

The chain links TRBV7-8 to TRBJ1-2; 7 bases fit TRBD1. CDR1 and CDR2 from the germline V gene are SGHVS and FQNEAQ. J lost 4 bases, V lost 1 base, and 0 bases had no gene match. This CDR3 region has 13 residues. CDR3 protein: CASSLDRGYGYTF. In DNA form, the CDR3 reads TGTGCCAGCAGCTTAGACAGGGGCTATGGCTACACCTTC.

The rearrangement uses TRBV7-9 and TRBJ2-7; D is unclear. CDR1 and CDR2 (germline): SEHNR, FQNEAQ (reference sequence). The CDR3 runs to 12 residues. The V gene lost 6 bases and the J gene lost 2 bases, with 8 bases spanning the gap. CDR3 region: CASSPGAYEQYF. CDR3 DNA sequence: TGTGCCAGCAGTCCCGGAGCCTACGAGCAGTACTTC.

J is TRBJ2-7 and V is TRBV29-1, with TRBD2 as a possible D gene (6 bases). This CDR3 has 12 residues. CDR1 is SQVTM and CDR2 is ANQGSEA in the germline V gene. V dropped 3 bases and J dropped 7 bases, with 13 bases sitting between them. The CDR3 reads CSVEGRLGEQYF. CDR3 in DNA: TGCAGCGTTGAGGGGAGGTTGGGGGAGCAGTACTTC.

The CDR3 protein is CASSVTGAKMGTIYF. CDR3 DNA sequence: TGTGCCAGCAGCGTTACAGGGGCCAAGATGGGCACCATATATTTT. The chain uses TRBV9 and TRBJ1-3, with 7 nucleotides matching TRBD1. Germline trimming cut 2 bases from V and 9 bases from J; bases unmatched to any gene: 11. This CDR3 spans 15 amino acids. Germline values: CDR1 SGDLS, CDR2 YYNGEE.

This clone was seen a handful of times. J is TRBJ1-2 and V is TRBV9; a possible D gene is TRBD1 (5 bases). V was pared by 0 bases and J by 3 bases, with 15 bases between. Germline CDR1 SGDLS, CDR2 YYNGEE. This CDR3 is 16 amino acids long. The CDR3 here is CASSVDAGREDYGYTF. The CDR3 nucleotides read TGTGCCAGCAGCGTAGACGCAGGGCGTGAAGACTATGGCTACACCTTC.

The V and J genes are TRBV24-1 and TRBJ2-5; 8 bases are shared with TRBD1. Trimming took 4 bases from V and 5 from J; bases not matched to a gene: 8. The CDR3 has 15 residues. CDR1 KGHDR and CDR2 SFDVKD come from the germline V gene. The CDR3 region has the DNA TGTGCCACCAGTGACCCCAGGGGGCCCACCGAGACCCAGTACTTC. Its translation: CATSDPRGPTETQYF.